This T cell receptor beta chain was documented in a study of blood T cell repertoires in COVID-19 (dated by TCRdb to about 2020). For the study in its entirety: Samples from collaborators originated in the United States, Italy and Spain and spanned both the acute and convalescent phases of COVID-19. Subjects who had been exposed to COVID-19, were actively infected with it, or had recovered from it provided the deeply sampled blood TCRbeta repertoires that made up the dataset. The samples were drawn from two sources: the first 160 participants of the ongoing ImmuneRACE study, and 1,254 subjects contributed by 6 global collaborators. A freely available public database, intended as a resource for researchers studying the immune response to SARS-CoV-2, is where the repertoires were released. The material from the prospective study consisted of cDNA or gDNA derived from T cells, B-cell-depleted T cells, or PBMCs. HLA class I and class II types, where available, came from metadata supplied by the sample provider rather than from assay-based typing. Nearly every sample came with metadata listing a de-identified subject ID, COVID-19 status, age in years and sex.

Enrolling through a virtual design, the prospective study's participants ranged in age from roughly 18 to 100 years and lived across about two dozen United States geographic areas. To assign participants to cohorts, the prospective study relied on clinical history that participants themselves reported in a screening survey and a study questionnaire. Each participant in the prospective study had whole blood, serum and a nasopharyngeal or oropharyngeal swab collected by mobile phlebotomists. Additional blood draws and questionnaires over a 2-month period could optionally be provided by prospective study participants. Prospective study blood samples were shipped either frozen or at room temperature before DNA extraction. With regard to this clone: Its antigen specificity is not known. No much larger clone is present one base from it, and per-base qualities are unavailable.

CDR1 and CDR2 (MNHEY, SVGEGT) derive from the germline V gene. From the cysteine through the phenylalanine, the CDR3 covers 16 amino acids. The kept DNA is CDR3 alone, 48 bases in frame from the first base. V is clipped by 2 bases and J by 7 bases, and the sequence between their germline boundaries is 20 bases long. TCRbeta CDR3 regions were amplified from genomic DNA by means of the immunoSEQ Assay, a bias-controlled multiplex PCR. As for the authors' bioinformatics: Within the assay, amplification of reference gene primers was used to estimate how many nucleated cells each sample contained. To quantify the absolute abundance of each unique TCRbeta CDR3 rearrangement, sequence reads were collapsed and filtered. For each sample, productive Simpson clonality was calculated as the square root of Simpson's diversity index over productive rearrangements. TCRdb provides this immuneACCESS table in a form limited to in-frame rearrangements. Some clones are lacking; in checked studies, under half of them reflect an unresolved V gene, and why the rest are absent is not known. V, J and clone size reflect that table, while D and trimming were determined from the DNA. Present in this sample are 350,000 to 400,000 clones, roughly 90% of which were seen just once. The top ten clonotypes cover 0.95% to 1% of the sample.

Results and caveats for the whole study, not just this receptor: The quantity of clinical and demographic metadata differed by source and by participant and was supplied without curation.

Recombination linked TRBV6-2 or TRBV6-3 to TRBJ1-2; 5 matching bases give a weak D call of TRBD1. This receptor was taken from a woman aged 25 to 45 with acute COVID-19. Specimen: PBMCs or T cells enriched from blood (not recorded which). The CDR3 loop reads CASSYPGSRDSFGYTF. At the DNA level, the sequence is TGTGCCAGCAGTTACCCCGGTTCGCGGGACTCGTTTGGCTACACCTTC.